Listed below are T cell receptor beta chains from one sample, sequenced in a study of blood T cell repertoires in COVID-19. Sequencing used immunoSEQ multiplex PCR; TCRdb keeps in-frame clones, though not all of them. There are a few hundred thousand clones in the sample; over 80% occur only once, and approximately 6.5% lies in the top ten. Sequences were obtained from PBMCs or T cells enriched from blood (not recorded which). The source is a middle-aged woman who had recovered from COVID-19. The CDR3 runs from the conserved cysteine through the conserved F or W. The D gene is left open where the match is weak. Some rows mark clone size as missing; the rest say once, few, many or name a class of expanded clone.

v_call: TRBV7-8; j_call: TRBJ2-1; clone_size: .; d_call: TRBD2; cdr3_length: 18; cdr3_aa: CASTVLAGGDASYNEQFF; cdr3_nt: TGTGCCAGCACCGTACTAGCGGGAGGGGATGCCTCCTACAATGAGCAGTTCTTC
v_call: TRBV11-3; j_call: TRBJ2-1; clone_size: .; d_call: TRBD1; cdr3_length: 15; cdr3_aa: CASSWGQGRDNEQFF; cdr3_nt: TGTGCCAGCAGCTGGGGACAGGGACGGGACAATGAGCAGTTCTTC
v_call: TRBV2; j_call: TRBJ2-2; clone_size: .; d_call: .; cdr3_length: 15; cdr3_aa: CASTLRLANTGELFF; cdr3_nt: TGTGCCAGCACTCTCCGACTGGCGAACACCGGGGAGCTGTTTTTT
v_call: TRBV7-8; j_call: TRBJ2-1; clone_size: .; d_call: .; cdr3_length: 13; cdr3_aa: CASSLGTVNEQFF; cdr3_nt: TGTGCCAGCAGCTTGGGGACTGTCAATGAGCAGTTCTTC
v_call: TRBV30; j_call: TRBJ2-1; clone_size: .; d_call: TRBD2; cdr3_length: 13; cdr3_aa: CAWSGRTSGEQFF; cdr3_nt: TGTGCCTGGAGTGGGAGGACTAGCGGTGAGCAGTTCTTC
v_call: TRBV2; j_call: TRBJ2-3; clone_size: .; d_call: .; cdr3_length: 14; cdr3_aa: CASSEGTVQDTQYF; cdr3_nt: TGTGCCAGCAGTGAAGGTACAGTTCAAGATACGCAGTATTTT
v_call: TRBV5-1; j_call: TRBJ2-1; clone_size: .; d_call: .; cdr3_length: 13; cdr3_aa: CASSLEAGTDRFF; cdr3_nt: TGCGCCAGCAGCTTGGAGGCTGGGACTGATCGGTTCTTC
v_call: TRBV28; j_call: TRBJ2-1; clone_size: .; d_call: .; cdr3_length: 16; cdr3_aa: CASSLLGGKTHNEQFF; cdr3_nt: TGTGCCAGCAGTCTCCTGGGGGGAAAGACCCACAATGAGCAGTTCTTC
v_call: TRBV24-1; j_call: TRBJ1-2; clone_size: .; d_call: TRBD1; cdr3_length: 15; cdr3_aa: CATRNPRGANYGYTF; cdr3_nt: TGTGCCACCAGGAATCCCAGGGGGGCTAACTATGGCTACACCTTC
v_call: TRBV12-3/TRBV12-4; j_call: TRBJ2-1; clone_size: .; d_call: .; cdr3_length: 12; cdr3_aa: CASSWDINEQFF; cdr3_nt: TGTGCCAGCAGTTGGGACATCAATGAGCAGTTCTTC
v_call: TRBV19; j_call: TRBJ2-5; clone_size: .; d_call: .; cdr3_length: 15; cdr3_aa: CASGTTGEGEETQYF; cdr3_nt: TGTGCCAGTGGTACGACAGGGGAGGGGGAAGAGACCCAGTACTTC
v_call: TRBV19; j_call: TRBJ1-2; clone_size: .; d_call: .; cdr3_length: 14; cdr3_aa: CASSTSQGGYGYTF; cdr3_nt: TGTGCCAGTAGTACCTCACAGGGCGGCTATGGCTACACCTTC
v_call: TRBV2; j_call: TRBJ2-5; clone_size: .; d_call: .; cdr3_length: 14; cdr3_aa: CASSPLASLETQYF; cdr3_nt: TGTGCCAGCAGCCCGCTAGCGAGTCTAGAGACCCAGTACTTC
v_call: TRBV13; j_call: TRBJ2-4; clone_size: .; d_call: .; cdr3_length: 13; cdr3_aa: CASSLGTRSIQYF; cdr3_nt: TGTGCCAGCAGCTTAGGGACTAGAAGCATTCAGTACTTC
v_call: TRBV5-1; j_call: TRBJ2-7; clone_size: .; d_call: TRBD1; cdr3_length: 15; cdr3_aa: CASSLDGGQGYEQYF; cdr3_nt: TGCGCCAGCAGCTTGGACGGGGGACAGGGGTACGAGCAGTACTTC
v_call: TRBV6-5; j_call: TRBJ2-2; clone_size: .; d_call: .; cdr3_length: 15; cdr3_aa: CASSYGQTNTGELFF; cdr3_nt: TGTGCCAGCAGTTACGGACAAACGAACACCGGGGAGCTGTTTTTT
v_call: TRBV15; j_call: TRBJ2-7; clone_size: once; d_call: .; cdr3_length: 14; cdr3_aa: CATSRVGQTYEQYF; cdr3_nt: TGTGCCACCAGCAGAGTAGGACAGACCTACGAGCAGTACTTC
v_call: TRBV27; j_call: TRBJ1-1; clone_size: few; d_call: TRBD1; cdr3_length: 16; cdr3_aa: CASSLKTGGRNTEAFF; cdr3_nt: TGTGCCAGCAGTTTAAAGACAGGGGGAAGGAACACTGAAGCTTTCTTT
v_call: TRBV11-2; j_call: TRBJ2-7; clone_size: once; d_call: .; cdr3_length: 13; cdr3_aa: CASSPQNSYEQYF; cdr3_nt: TGTGCCAGCAGTCCACAGAATTCCTACGAGCAGTACTTC
v_call: TRBV4-1; j_call: TRBJ1-2; clone_size: .; d_call: .; cdr3_length: 16; cdr3_aa: CASSQVVRAGHYGYTF; cdr3_nt: TGCGCCAGCAGCCAAGTTGTTCGCGCAGGCCACTATGGCTACACCTTC
v_call: TRBV7-9; j_call: TRBJ1-1; clone_size: .; d_call: TRBD1; cdr3_length: 14; cdr3_aa: CASSPQGVVTEAFF; cdr3_nt: TGTGCCAGCAGCCCCCAGGGGGTGGTTACGGAAGCTTTCTTT
v_call: TRBV24-1; j_call: TRBJ1-2; clone_size: .; d_call: .; cdr3_length: 15; cdr3_aa: CATRPSTGWVGGYTF; cdr3_nt: TGTGCCACCAGACCAAGCACAGGGTGGGTTGGTGGCTACACCTTC
v_call: TRBV30; j_call: TRBJ2-7; clone_size: .; d_call: .; cdr3_length: 12; cdr3_aa: CAWSVDSYEQYF; cdr3_nt: TGTGCCTGGAGTGTGGACAGTTACGAGCAGTACTTC
v_call: TRBV6-2/TRBV6-3; j_call: TRBJ1-1; clone_size: .; d_call: TRBD1; cdr3_length: 16; cdr3_aa: CASSGPGTGPNTEAFF; cdr3_nt: TGTGCCAGCAGCGGTCCCGGGACAGGCCCGAACACTGAAGCTTTCTTT
v_call: TRBV6-5; j_call: TRBJ1-3; clone_size: .; d_call: .; cdr3_length: 13; cdr3_aa: CAGSGGPGNTIYF; cdr3_nt: TGTGCCGGATCGGGGGGCCCTGGAAACACCATATATTTT
v_call: TRBV10-3; j_call: TRBJ2-2; clone_size: .; d_call: TRBD2; cdr3_length: 18; cdr3_aa: CAISEPSGRARDTGELFF; cdr3_nt: TGTGCCATCAGTGAACCCAGCGGGAGGGCCAGAGACACCGGGGAGCTGTTTTTT
v_call: TRBV2; j_call: TRBJ2-3; clone_size: .; d_call: .; cdr3_length: 13; cdr3_aa: CANTRAATDTQYF; cdr3_nt: TGTGCCAACACCAGGGCGGCCACAGATACGCAGTATTTT
v_call: TRBV28; j_call: TRBJ2-5; clone_size: .; d_call: .; cdr3_length: 16; cdr3_aa: CASSFPPSTGQETQYF; cdr3_nt: TGTGCCAGCAGTTTCCCCCCGTCGACAGGCCAAGAGACCCAGTACTTC
v_call: TRBV28; j_call: TRBJ2-7; clone_size: .; d_call: .; cdr3_length: 14; cdr3_aa: CASTSAGASYEQYF; cdr3_nt: TGTGCCAGCACCTCGGCGGGGGCCTCCTACGAGCAGTACTTC
v_call: TRBV12-5; j_call: TRBJ2-1; clone_size: once; d_call: TRBD2; cdr3_length: 13; cdr3_aa: CASGLLTGGEQFF; cdr3_nt: TGTGCTAGTGGTTTGTTGACGGGGGGGGAGCAGTTCTTC
v_call: TRBV6-2/TRBV6-3; j_call: TRBJ2-2; clone_size: .; d_call: TRBD1; cdr3_length: 16; cdr3_aa: CASSYDLQGAGGELFF; cdr3_nt: TGTGCCAGCAGTTACGACCTCCAGGGGGCGGGCGGGGAGCTGTTTTTT
v_call: TRBV11-3; j_call: TRBJ1-5; clone_size: .; d_call: .; cdr3_length: 12; cdr3_aa: CASSLAGQAQHF; cdr3_nt: TGTGCCAGCAGCTTAGCAGGGCAGGCCCAGCATTTT
v_call: TRBV19; j_call: TRBJ2-7; clone_size: many; d_call: TRBD1; cdr3_length: 15; cdr3_aa: CASSFTGQGAHEQYF; cdr3_nt: TGTGCCAGTAGTTTTACCGGGCAGGGGGCCCACGAGCAGTACTTC
v_call: TRBV5-1; j_call: TRBJ2-7; clone_size: .; d_call: TRBD1; cdr3_length: 15; cdr3_aa: CASSLAGTGSYEQYF; cdr3_nt: TGCGCCAGCAGCTTGGCCGGGACAGGGTCCTACGAGCAGTACTTC
v_call: TRBV2; j_call: TRBJ2-5; clone_size: .; d_call: .; cdr3_length: 14; cdr3_aa: CASSEGQGQETQYF; cdr3_nt: TGTGCCAGCAGCGAAGGGCAGGGTCAAGAGACCCAGTACTTC
v_call: TRBV6-4; j_call: TRBJ2-1; clone_size: .; d_call: .; cdr3_length: 13; cdr3_aa: CASSDSRYNEQFF; cdr3_nt: TGTGCCAGCAGTGACTCGCGATACAATGAGCAGTTCTTC
v_call: TRBV11-2; j_call: TRBJ2-7; clone_size: .; d_call: TRBD1; cdr3_length: 13; cdr3_aa: CASSLDRSYEQYF; cdr3_nt: TGTGCCAGCAGCTTGGACAGGTCCTACGAGCAGTACTTC
v_call: TRBV11-2; j_call: TRBJ2-7; clone_size: many; d_call: TRBD2; cdr3_length: 16; cdr3_aa: CASSLEGSGSYHEQYF; cdr3_nt: TGTGCCAGCAGCTTAGAGGGCAGCGGGAGTTACCACGAGCAGTACTTC
v_call: TRBV5-1; j_call: TRBJ2-1; clone_size: .; d_call: .; cdr3_length: 17; cdr3_aa: CASSSTTNRAGSDEQFF; cdr3_nt: TGCGCCAGCAGCTCAACGACTAACAGGGCTGGTAGCGATGAGCAGTTCTTC
v_call: TRBV10-2; j_call: TRBJ1-5; clone_size: few; d_call: TRBD1; cdr3_length: 13; cdr3_aa: CASSGGTGEPQHF; cdr3_nt: TGCGCCAGCAGCGGGGGGACAGGGGAGCCCCAGCATTTT
v_call: TRBV19; j_call: TRBJ2-1; clone_size: .; d_call: TRBD2; cdr3_length: 16; cdr3_aa: CASKDNSLAGGDEQFF; cdr3_nt: TGTGCCAGTAAGGATAACTCCCTAGCGGGAGGGGATGAGCAGTTCTTC
v_call: TRBV7-8; j_call: TRBJ2-3; clone_size: once; d_call: .; cdr3_length: 16; cdr3_aa: CASSFPQGSNTDTQYF; cdr3_nt: TGTGCCAGCAGCTTCCCTCAGGGGTCGAACACAGATACGCAGTATTTT
v_call: TRBV7-2; j_call: TRBJ2-3; clone_size: .; d_call: TRBD2; cdr3_length: 17; cdr3_aa: CASSLRSGGAGTDTQYF; cdr3_nt: TGTGCCAGCAGCCTCAGGAGCGGGGGAGCCGGTACAGATACGCAGTATTTT
v_call: TRBV7-2; j_call: TRBJ1-2; clone_size: .; d_call: TRBD1; cdr3_length: 14; cdr3_aa: CASSLEWGQHVYTF; cdr3_nt: TGTGCCAGCAGCTTAGAGTGGGGACAGCACGTCTACACCTTC
v_call: TRBV25-1; j_call: TRBJ2-5; clone_size: .; d_call: .; cdr3_length: 13; cdr3_aa: CASSRWGRETQYF; cdr3_nt: TGTGCCAGCAGTCGGTGGGGGAGGGAGACCCAGTACTTC
v_call: TRBV27; j_call: TRBJ2-2; clone_size: .; d_call: TRBD1; cdr3_length: 14; cdr3_aa: CASSPDRITGELFF; cdr3_nt: TGTGCCAGCAGCCCGGACAGGATCACCGGGGAGCTGTTTTTT
v_call: TRBV25-1; j_call: TRBJ2-5; clone_size: .; d_call: .; cdr3_length: 11; cdr3_aa: CASSEYSIQYF; cdr3_nt: TGTGCCAGCAGTGAATATAGCATCCAGTACTTC
v_call: TRBV11-1; j_call: TRBJ2-3; clone_size: .; d_call: TRBD2; cdr3_length: 13; cdr3_aa: CASAAGARNTQYF; cdr3_nt: TGTGCCAGCGCGGCGGGAGCTAGGAATACGCAGTATTTT
v_call: TRBV4-2; j_call: TRBJ2-5; clone_size: few; d_call: TRBD1; cdr3_length: 15; cdr3_aa: CASSQVGQGEETQYF; cdr3_nt: TGTGCCAGCAGCCAAGTGGGACAGGGAGAAGAGACCCAGTACTTC
v_call: TRBV19; j_call: TRBJ1-5; clone_size: .; d_call: TRBD1; cdr3_length: 15; cdr3_aa: CASSPPGQGHQPQHF; cdr3_nt: TGTGCCAGTAGTCCCCCGGGACAGGGGCATCAGCCCCAGCATTTT
v_call: TRBV6-5; j_call: TRBJ2-5; clone_size: .; d_call: TRBD1; cdr3_length: 13; cdr3_aa: CASRGTGGIAQYF; cdr3_nt: TGTGCCAGCAGAGGGACAGGGGGCATAGCCCAGTACTTC
v_call: TRBV5-1; j_call: TRBJ2-2; clone_size: .; d_call: TRBD2; cdr3_length: 17; cdr3_aa: CASSFWTSGSDTGELFF; cdr3_nt: TGCGCCAGCAGCTTTTGGACTAGCGGGAGCGACACCGGGGAGCTGTTTTTT
v_call: TRBV21-1; j_call: TRBJ2-6; clone_size: once; d_call: .; cdr3_length: 20; cdr3_aa: CASATGLTGQGRSGANVLTF; cdr3_nt: TGTGCCAGCGCTACAGGATTGACGGGACAGGGTCGCTCTGGGGCCAACGTCCTGACTTTC
v_call: TRBV7-2; j_call: TRBJ2-1; clone_size: .; d_call: .; cdr3_length: 15; cdr3_aa: CASSLRQDSYNEQFF; cdr3_nt: TGTGCCAGCAGCCTTAGACAGGATAGCTACAATGAGCAGTTCTTC
v_call: TRBV27; j_call: TRBJ1-1; clone_size: .; d_call: .; cdr3_length: 15; cdr3_aa: CASMVANSAWGEAFF; cdr3_nt: TGTGCCAGCATGGTAGCGAACTCGGCTTGGGGTGAAGCTTTCTTT
v_call: TRBV27; j_call: TRBJ1-1; clone_size: .; d_call: .; cdr3_length: 15; cdr3_aa: CASSLSGGLGTEAFF; cdr3_nt: TGTGCCAGCAGTTTATCGGGGGGGCTTGGCACTGAAGCTTTCTTT
v_call: TRBV5-5; j_call: TRBJ2-1; clone_size: few; d_call: .; cdr3_length: 15; cdr3_aa: CASSFGTGTVQSPFF; cdr3_nt: .
v_call: TRBV7-8; j_call: TRBJ2-5; clone_size: .; d_call: TRBD2; cdr3_length: 17; cdr3_aa: CASSLRRGLAGSETQYF; cdr3_nt: TGTGCCAGCAGCTTAAGGCGGGGCCTAGCGGGATCAGAGACCCAGTACTTC